Here is one T cell receptor (beta chain) with its context. Source study methods: It was from reference gene primer amplification that nucleated cell counts were estimated. The protocol was immunoSEQ multiplex PCR, while the TCRdb copy is restricted to in-frame clones and leaves out a portion. The V and J calls and the clone size are those of that table, but D and trimming were determined from the DNA. The table lists some 450,000 clones, roughly 90% of them singletons. The sample originates from a study of blood T cell repertoires in COVID-19. Study-wide background: Acute and convalescent COVID-19 specimens originated in the United States, Italy and Spain.

CDR1 is SGHAT, CDR2 FQDESV, per germline (reference sequence). There are 16 residues in the CDR3. The V segment lost 4 bases and the J segment 1 base; nucleotides outside the gene matches: 9. The sequence derives from a man aged 18 to 30 with COVID-19, enrolled during active disease. This rearrangement joins TRBV11-1 to TRBJ1-1; 7 positions match TRBD1. Sequenced sample: peripheral blood. CDR3 protein: CASSSLSGTANTEAFF. In DNA, the CDR3 is TGTGCCAGCAGCTCACTCTCCGGGACAGCGAACACTGAAGCTTTCTTT.